These 25 T cell receptor beta chains share one sample of origin, sequenced in a study of T cells after yellow fever vaccination. TCRdb recomputed calls from the 5' RACE reads with MiXCR, one row per CDR3 protein. Among around 50,000 distinct CDR3 sequences, around 6.8% were seen once, and the ten largest hold roughly 10%. The sample in question was PBMCs, either bulk or a sorted T-cell subset (CD4+, CD8+, memory, or dextramer-sorted; not recorded which), obtained 45 days after the yellow fever booster vaccination. The receptors were sampled from a man aged 25 to 40 who received the YFV17D yellow fever vaccine.

In this sample, this clonotype turned up a few times. The CDR3 loop reads CASATMGDTEAFF. CDR3 DNA sequence: TGTGCCAGCGCGACGATGGGGGACACTGAAGCTTTCTTT. The gene calls are TRBV18 and TRBJ1-1, with D perhaps matching TRBD1 (5 bases). The germline V gene encodes CDR1 KGHSH and CDR2 LQKENI. V lost 8 bases to trimming and J lost 3 bases, with 13 bases between them. The CDR3 is 13 amino acids.

This clonotype appeared many times. This chain links TRBV20-1 with TRBJ2-5, with D possibly matching TRBD2 (6 bases). The CDR3 has 11 residues. Trimming took 7 bases from V and 5 from J, leaving 11 bases between them. CDR1 DFQATT and CDR2 SNEGSKA come from the germline V gene (reference sequence). Written as DNA, the CDR3 is TGCAGTGAGCGGGCCAGGGAGACCCAGTACTTC. This sequence encodes CSERARETQYF.

This clonotype was seen many times. The chain has TRBV18 and TRBJ2-1; D may be TRBD1 or TRBD2 (5 bases each). Deletions cut 1 base from V and 11 bases from J, with 15 bases between. The CDR3 contains 14 residues. CDR1 and CDR2 from the germline V gene are KGHSH and LQKENI. CDR3 DNA: TGTGCCAGCTCACCACGGGCCAATGAGGGACAGCAGTTCTTC. It specifies CASSPRANEGQQFF. Full variable domain (missing parts from reference TRBV18 and TRBJ2-1): NAGVMQNPRHLVRRRGQEARLRCSPMKGHSHVYWYRQLPEEGLKFMVYLQKENIIDESGMPKERFSAEFPKEGPSILRIQQVVRGDSAAYFCASSPRANEGQQFFGPGTRLTVL.

This clonotype was found a few times. The rearrangement joins TRBV7-2 to TRBJ2-3; D is undetermined. The length of the CDR3 is 12 residues. Germline lookup yields CDR1 SGHTA and CDR2 FQGNSA. Between the trimmed V and J ends, which lost 5 bases and 6 bases, there was a span of 9 bases. CDR3 nucleotides: TGTGCCAGCAGCCCCCCGTCGGATACGCAGTATTTT. This sequence encodes CASSPPSDTQYF.

This clonotype showed up many times. The chain combines TRBV7-2 with TRBJ2-1; TRBD1 agrees at 10 bases. The CDR3 totals 19 residues. Germline loops: CDR1 SGHTA, CDR2 FQGNSA. J lost 0 bases, V lost 4 bases, and 12 bases had no gene match. The CDR3 sequence: CASSSPGDRGSYSYNEQFF. CDR3 bases: TGTGCCAGCAGCTCTCCAGGGGACAGGGGTTCTTACTCCTACAATGAGCAGTTCTTC.

The chain has TRBV20-1 and TRBJ2-2, with 8 positions matching TRBD2. CDR3 length: 17 residues. Germline-derived CDR1 and CDR2 are DFQATT and SNEGSKA (reference sequence). J gave up 0 bases and V 2 bases, and 8 bases lay outside the gene matches. The CDR3 nucleotides read TGCAGTGCTAGATTCCCCTTTAGCGGGACGAACACCGGGGAGCTGTTTTTT. It codes for CSARFPFSGTNTGELFF.

The chain has TRBV20-1 and TRBJ2-1; 7 positions agree with TRBD2. The V gene end was trimmed by 6 bases and the J gene end by 3 bases; junction bases not matched to a gene: 8. The length of the CDR3 is 14 residues. Germline CDR1 is DFQATT and CDR2 is SNEGSKA (reference sequence). The CDR3 protein is CSAIPRDYYNEQFF. CDR3 DNA: TGCAGTGCGATACCACGGGACTACTACAATGAGCAGTTCTTC.

This clonotype showed up many times. The V and J genes are TRBV20-1 and TRBJ1-4; 9 nucleotides align to TRBD1. Germline-derived CDR1 and CDR2 are DFQATT and SNEGSKA (reference sequence). The CDR3 runs 13 residues. V dropped 5 bases and J dropped 8; count of bases not matched to a gene: 6. Written as DNA, the CDR3 is TGCAGTGCTGGGGGACAGGGAAACGAAAAACTGTTTTTT. Its protein is CSAGGQGNEKLFF.

This clonotype was seen many times. This rearrangement joins TRBV7-8 to TRBJ2-1, with D unclear. The germline V gene encodes CDR1 SGHVS and CDR2 FQNEAQ. The V end was cut by 5 bases, the J end by 3 bases, with 5 bases between. CDR3 length: 12 residues. DNA for the CDR3: TGTGCCAGCAGCACCAACTACAATGAGCAGTTCTTC. Translated: CASSTNYNEQFF. Using reference TRBV7-8 and TRBJ2-1 for the parts outside the CDR3, the full variable domain is GAGVSQSPRYKVAKRGQDVALRCDPISGHVSLFWYQQALGQGPEFLTYFQNEAQLDKSGLPSDRFFAERPEGSVSTLKIQRTQQEDSAVYLCASSTNYNEQFFGPGTRLTVL.

This clonotype was picked up many times. The V call is TRBV5-1, the J call TRBJ1-6; D is perhaps TRBD1 (6 bases). V was clipped by 7 bases and J by 5 bases, with 10 bases between them. Germline V CDR1 and CDR2: SGHRS, YFSETQ. The CDR3 is 13 residues long. Here the CDR3 reads CASRDTDNSPLHF. The DNA of the CDR3 is TGCGCCAGCCGGGACACCGATAATTCACCCCTCCACTTT.

This clonotype has ten or more counts. The chain links TRBV12-3 or TRBV12-4 to TRBJ2-3; no reliable D call. V was clipped by 3 bases and J by 0 bases, with 4 bases between them. There are 13 residues in the CDR3. CDR3 sequence reads: CASSFLSTDTQYF. The CDR3 DNA reads TGTGCCAGCAGTTTTCTGAGCACAGATACGCAGTATTTT.

About this clonotype itself: This may be a read error, as it is one base from a much larger clone. The chain links TRBV24-1 to TRBJ2-7, with TRBD1 matching 8 bases. V dropped 6 bases and J dropped 5; count of bases not matched to a gene: 20. This CDR3 is built from 18 residues. The germline gives CDR1 KGHDR, CDR2 SFDVKD. In DNA form, the CDR3 reads TGTGCCACCAGTACCCAGGGCTCTCGGACAGGGAGGTTCCACGAGCAGTACTTC. Translated, it gives CATSTQGSRTGRFHEQYF.

This clonotype was seen ten or more times. This rearrangement joins TRBV20-1 to TRBJ2-3; 11 positions match TRBD1. J lost 3 bases, V lost 4 bases, and 3 bases had no gene match. Looked up from germline, CDR1 is DFQATT and CDR2 is SNEGSKA (reference sequence). This CDR3 spans 14 amino acids. CDR3 residues: CSATGTGGTDTQYF. As DNA, the CDR3 is TGCAGTGCTACCGGGACAGGGGGAACAGATACGCAGTATTTT.

Only a few counts were recorded for this clonotype. The genes are TRBV18 and TRBJ2-7; D gene ambiguous. V was pared by 0 bases and J by 5 bases, with 17 bases between. CDR3 size: 16 residues. The germline gives CDR1 KGHSH, CDR2 LQKENI. CDR3 residues: CASSPPNPRKIHEQYF. The CDR3 nucleotides are TGTGCCAGCTCACCACCAAATCCCAGGAAAATCCACGAGCAGTACTTC.

This chain uses TRBV6-5 with TRBJ1-2, with 7 positions matching TRBD1. J was trimmed by 4 bases and V by 6 bases; bases with no gene match: 2. Germline CDR1 and CDR2: MNHEY and SVGAGI. The CDR3 contains 12 residues. CDR3 coding DNA: TGTGCCAGCAGGGGACAGAGCTATGGCTACACCTTC. Amino acids: CASRGQSYGYTF.

V and J are TRBV4-2 and TRBJ2-1; possible D gene TRBD1, 6 bases. Germline V CDR1 and CDR2: LGHNA, YNFKEQ. This CDR3 has 17 amino acids. Trimming cost V 0 bases and J 5 bases, with 17 bases left between them. The DNA of the CDR3 is TGTGCCAGCAGCCAAGATCGGTGGCAGGGGAACCACAATGAGCAGTTCTTC. The encoded protein is CASSQDRWQGNHNEQFF.

This clonotype counts as medium-sized. The chain links TRBV28 to TRBJ2-5; the match to TRBD1 covers 7 bases. Germline V gene sequence: CDR1 MDHEN, CDR2 SYDVKM. The CDR3 runs 14 residues. V lost 5 bases and J lost 2; bases outside the gene matches: 5. In DNA form, the CDR3 reads TGTGCCAGCAGTCCCGGGACAGAACAAGAGACCCAGTACTTC. It translates to CASSPGTEQETQYF.

V is TRBV19 and J is TRBJ1-1; no reliable D call. This CDR3 is built from 14 residues. V dropped 3 bases and J dropped 11 bases, with 19 bases sitting between them. Per germline, CDR1 LNHDA and CDR2 SQIVND (reference sequence). CDR3 loop: CASSIAIRVAAAFF. CDR3 bases: TGTGCCAGTAGTATTGCAATCCGGGTCGCCGCCGCTTTCTTT.

In its sample, this clonotype was seen many times. The rearrangement joins TRBV6-1 to TRBJ2-3; 9 nucleotides line up with TRBD2. Looked up from germline, CDR1 is MNHNS and CDR2 is SASEGT. Trimming removed 7 bases from V and 9 bases from J; junction bases left unmatched: 11. This CDR3 is 14 amino acids long. The CDR3: CASTLAGPRETQYF. The DNA of the CDR3 is TGTGCCAGCACTCTAGCGGGACCCCGTGAGACGCAGTATTTT.

This clonotype was detected many times. The chain combines TRBV5-6 with TRBJ2-2; maybe TRBD2 (6 bases). The CDR3 runs 13 residues. Per the germline V gene, CDR1 is SGHDT and CDR2 is YYEEEE. Between the trimmed V and J ends, which lost 2 bases and 8 bases, there was a span of 10 bases. CDR3 amino acids: CASSFPAGGELFF. The CDR3 coding sequence is TGTGCCAGCAGCTTTCCTGCGGGAGGGGAGCTGTTTTTT. Full variable domain (outside the CDR3, taken from reference TRBV5-6 and TRBJ2-2): DAGVTQSPTHLIKTRGQQVTLRCSPKSGHDTVSWYQQALGQGPQFIFQYYEEEERQRGNFPDRFSGHQFPNYSSELNVNALLLGDSALYLCASSFPAGGELFFGEGSRLTVL.

The CDR3 protein is CASNQLAGAMYEQYF. The CDR3 region has the DNA TGTGCCAGCAACCAACTAGCGGGAGCTATGTACGAGCAGTACTTC. This chain links TRBV6-1 with TRBJ2-7; 11 nucleotides align to TRBD2. V lost 7 bases and J lost 4; bases outside the gene matches: 9. Germline values: CDR1 MNHNS, CDR2 SASEGT. The length of the CDR3 is 15 residues.

The chain joins TRBV11-2 to TRBJ2-1; weak D call: TRBD1 (5 bases). The V gene lost 2 bases and the J gene lost 6 bases, with 14 bases spanning the gap. CDR1 SGHAT and CDR2 FQNNGV come from the germline V gene. The CDR3 totals 15 residues. CDR3 loop: CASSLSQGVVNEQFF. Here the CDR3 DNA reads TGTGCCAGCAGCTTATCTCAGGGTGTGGTCAATGAGCAGTTCTTC.

This clonotype was seen repeatedly, ten times or more. The V and J genes are TRBV24-1 and TRBJ2-2; no firm D call. This CDR3 has 13 residues. With 5 bases removed from V and 5 bases from J, the gap between germline ends came to 8 bases. Germline V lookup: CDR1 KGHDR, CDR2 SFDVKD. The CDR3, as DNA: TGTGCCACCAGTGCCCTTACTACCGGGGAGCTGTTTTTT. Its protein product is CATSALTTGELFF.

The sample holds many counts of this clonotype. This rearrangement joins TRBV7-2 to TRBJ2-5; D gene ambiguous. Per germline, CDR1 SGHTA and CDR2 FQGNSA. This CDR3 is built from 15 residues. The germline V and J ends were trimmed by 5 bases and 4 bases, with 17 bases remaining between them. The CDR3 loop is CASSPSPNPRETQYF. The CDR3 DNA reads as TGTGCCAGCAGCCCCTCTCCTAACCCTAGAGAGACCCAGTACTTC.

This clonotype came up many times. The chain combines TRBV6-2 or TRBV6-3 with TRBJ1-5, with TRBD1 identical over 8 bases. Germline assignment: CDR1 MNHEY and CDR2 SVGEGT. The CDR3 spans 11 residues. The junction had 1 base not matched to a gene; V was cut back by 5 bases and J by 10 bases. This CDR3 is CASSPGGPQHF. CDR3 DNA sequence: TGTGCCAGCAGTCCAGGGGGCCCCCAGCATTTT.